This TCR beta chain appears in the sequencing data of a study of CD8 T cells in ankylosing spondylitis. A total of 13 residues make up the CDR3, ends included. TCR beta libraries were made by quantitative 5'-RACE with molecular barcodes. Via MiXCR, TCRdb re-called the 5' RACE reads, giving one row per CDR3 protein. The profile shows a few hundred thousand distinct CDR3 sequences, approximately 11% of them singletons. Study-level findings and limits: Ankylosing spondylitis blood appeared to carry a characteristic TCR beta motif of seven to nine highly homologous variants. Disease-linked clones reportedly showed significant enrichment in matched ankylosing spondylitis synovial fluid.

This clonotype was found many times. Its specificity is unknown. No DNA is shown, since the ends of the CDR3 on it are uncertain; the CDR3 is the one TCRdb lists. The sequencing input was blood, either unsorted or a sorted T cell fraction (not recorded which). V gene TRBV12-3 or TRBV12-4 combines with J gene TRBJ2-1; the table assigns TRBD1, which was not confirmed against the DNA. The TCR comes from a male donor with ankylosing spondylitis. This CDR3 is CASILGAGSEQFF.